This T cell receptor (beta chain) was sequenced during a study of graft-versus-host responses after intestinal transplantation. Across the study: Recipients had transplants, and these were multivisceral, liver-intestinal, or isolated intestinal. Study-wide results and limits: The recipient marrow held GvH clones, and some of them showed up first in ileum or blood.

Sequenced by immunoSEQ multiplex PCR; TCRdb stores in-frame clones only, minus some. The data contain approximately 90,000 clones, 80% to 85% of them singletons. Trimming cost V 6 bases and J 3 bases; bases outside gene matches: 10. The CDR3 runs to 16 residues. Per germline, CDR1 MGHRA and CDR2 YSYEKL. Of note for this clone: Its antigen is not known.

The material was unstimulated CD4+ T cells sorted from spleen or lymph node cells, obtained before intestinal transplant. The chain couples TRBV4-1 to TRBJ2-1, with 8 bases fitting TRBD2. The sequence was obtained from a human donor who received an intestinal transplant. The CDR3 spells CASSWGRGLVYNEQFF. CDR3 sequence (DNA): TGCGCCAGCAGTTGGGGAAGGGGACTAGTCTACAATGAGCAGTTCTTC.